This T cell receptor beta chain was identified in a study of blood T cell repertoires in COVID-19. Study-wide background: The study drew acute and convalescent COVID-19 samples from the United States, Italy and Spain. Sources were T cells, B-cell-depleted T cells, or PBMCs; the material itself was cDNA or gDNA.

This clone occurred once. The protocol was immunoSEQ multiplex PCR, while the TCRdb copy is restricted to in-frame clones and leaves out a portion. The sample holds over 80,000 clones; 70% to 85% are singletons and the top ten take roughly 4.2%. This TCR was recovered from a woman aged 50 to 60 with acute or convalescent COVID-19. The sample taken for sequencing was peripheral blood.

The CDR3 sequence: CASTHSGGAYNEQFF. CDR3 bases: TGCGCCAGTACACATAGCGGGGGAGCTTACAATGAGCAGTTCTTC. The chain employs TRBV5-1 and TRBJ2-1, with TRBD2 matching over 9 bases. The ends lost 8 bases at V and 4 bases at J; junction bases unmatched: 10. The CDR3 length is 15 residues. The germline CDR1 and CDR2 sequences are SGHRS and YFSETQ.